This TCR beta chain was obtained from a study of blood T cell repertoires in COVID-19. TCRdb keeps only in-frame clones here, not all; method: immunoSEQ multiplex PCR. Among roughly 180,000 clones listed, roughly 86% were seen once. From germline, CDR1 is SGHRS and CDR2 YFSETQ. The length of the CDR3 is 14 residues. After removal of 5 bases from V and 3 bases from J, the junction contained 8 bases not matched to a gene. J is TRBJ2-7 and V is TRBV5-1; 7 bases map to TRBD1. This TCR was sampled from a woman aged 25-40 years with active or convalescent COVID-19. Material: peripheral blood. CDR3 protein: CASSQTGISYEQYF. CDR3 DNA: TGCGCCAGCAGTCAGACAGGGATAAGCTACGAGCAGTACTTC.